Below, 13 T cell receptor beta chains from the same sample are listed, as sequenced in a study of neoadjuvant anti-PD-1 for oral cavity cancer. Time point described: after neoadjuvant nivolumab, at surgical resection. Clones were read by immunoSEQ multiplex PCR, and TCRdb kept only the in-frame ones, dropping some. The repertoire has more than 9,000 clones, approximately 61% of them found once; the top ten carry about 4.5%. The specimen was PBMCs, collected after nivolumab (anti-PD-1) treatment. The receptors stem from a person between 40 and 79 years old with oral cavity squamous cell carcinoma.

The chain recombines TRBV5-4 with TRBJ2-7; 10 bases line up with TRBD2. The CDR3 has 14 residues. V gave up 5 bases and J gave up 1 base; unmatched junction bases: 3. Germline CDR1 reads SGHNT; CDR2 reads YYREEE (reference sequence). The DNA of the CDR3 is TGTGCCAGCAGACCTAGCGGGGGTTCCTACGAGCAGTACTTC. Encoded protein: CASRPSGGSYEQYF.

Points on this clone: Germline and junction disagree at one end, which may indicate a read error. The rearrangement uses TRBV6-5 and TRBJ2-3; D may be TRBD2 (5 bases). The CDR3 has 9 amino acids. Germline CDR1 is MNHEY and CDR2 is SVGAGI. CDR3 sequence reads: CASDYTQYF. In nucleotides, the CDR3 is TGTGCCAGCGACTATACACAGTATTTT.

V and J are TRBV7-6 and TRBJ2-7; 7 bases match TRBD2. Germline values: CDR1 SGHVS, CDR2 FNYEAQ. The junction had 4 bases not matched to a gene; V was cut back by 0 bases and J by 2 bases. This CDR3 spans 15 amino acids. CDR3 DNA sequence: TGTGCCAGCAGCTTAGCGGGAGGGCCTCCCTACGAGCAGTACTTC. This sequence encodes CASSLAGGPPYEQYF.

In this sample, this clone turned up a few times. The rearrangement links TRBV5-6 to TRBJ2-1, with 7 bases identical to TRBD1. The CDR3 runs 16 residues. Germline V gives CDR1 SGHDT, CDR2 YYEEEE. Unmatched junction bases numbered 12, after V lost 3 bases and J lost 6 bases. CDR3 residues: CASSSRDRGYFNEQFF. The CDR3 DNA is TGTGCCAGCAGCTCCAGGGACAGAGGATACTTCAATGAGCAGTTCTTC.

The chain uses TRBV6-6 and TRBJ2-5; D is perhaps TRBD1 or TRBD2 (5 bases each). The DNA matches TRBJ2-7 better at its end, which makes the J call doubtful. Germline V gene sequence: CDR1 MNHNY, CDR2 SVGAGI (reference sequence). The CDR3 is 12 amino acids. CDR3 DNA: TGTGCCTCTTGGGGCGGAGGATACGAGCAGTACTTC. It encodes CASWGGGYEQYF.

This clone was counted between two and nine times. V and J are TRBV10-3 and TRBJ2-2, with D possibly matching TRBD2 (5 bases). V was cut by 4 bases and J by 6 bases, with 18 bases left in between. The length of the CDR3 is 16 residues. Germline CDR1 ENHRY, CDR2 SYGVKD. Here the CDR3 DNA reads TGTGCCATCAGTGTTAAGTTAAGTGGAGGCGCCGGGGAGCTGTTTTTT. This encodes CAISVKLSGGAGELFF.

The chain joins TRBV4-2 to TRBJ1-1; a possible D gene is TRBD1 (5 bases). The CDR3 is made up of 14 amino acids. Germline assignment: CDR1 LGHNA and CDR2 YNFKEQ. V lost 1 base to trimming and J lost 1 base, with 7 bases between them. The CDR3 is CASSQGQRNTEAFF. The CDR3 coding sequence is TGTGCCAGCAGCCAAGGACAGAGGAACACTGAAGCTTTCTTT.

There are a few counts of this clone. The J gene is TRBJ2-1, the V gene TRBV9; 9 bases fit TRBD1. CDR1 and CDR2 (germline): SGDLS, YYNGEE. The CDR3 is made up of 16 amino acids. With 0 bases clipped from V and 8 bases from J, the junction kept 9 bases outside the gene matches. CDR3 protein: CASSVEGTGKTYEQFF. CDR3 DNA: TGTGCCAGCAGCGTAGAAGGGACAGGGAAAACCTATGAGCAGTTCTTC.

The chain uses TRBV5-6 and TRBJ1-5, with 7 nucleotides matching TRBD1. Trimming at V came to 3 bases and at J to 3 bases, leaving 18 bases not matched to a gene. The CDR3 is 19 amino acids. In germline, CDR1 is SGHDT, CDR2 YYEEEE. As DNA, the CDR3 is TGTGCCAGCAGCTACCTCGGACAGGACATAATATCAATCAATCAGCCCCAGCATTTT. The encoded protein is CASSYLGQDIISINQPQHF.

DNA of the CDR3: TGTGCCAGCAGCTTGGGGAGCGAGGCCTACGAGCAGTACTTC. Translated: CASSLGSEAYEQYF. V usage is TRBV5-4 and J usage is TRBJ2-7, with no clear D. The V gene's germline CDR1 is SGHNT and CDR2 YYREEE (reference sequence). V lost 0 bases and J lost 2, with 9 bases in between. CDR3 length: 14 amino acids.

The chain joins TRBV7-9 to TRBJ2-5; D remains ambiguous. This CDR3 contains 12 residues. The V end was cut by 5 bases, the J end by 5 bases, with 9 bases between. CDR1 SEHNR and CDR2 FQNEAQ come from the germline V gene (reference sequence). The CDR3 reads CASSPPIETQYF. CDR3 DNA: TGTGCCAGCAGCCCTCCGATCGAGACCCAGTACTTC.

This clone was observed a few times. This chain uses TRBV2 with TRBJ1-6; D remains ambiguous. Germline V gene sequence: CDR1 SNHLY, CDR2 FYNNEI. V shed 4 bases and J shed 5 bases, with 3 bases lying between them. The length of the CDR3 is 12 residues. CDR3 coding DNA: TGTGCCAGCAGTGCCAATAATTCACCCCTCCACTTT. This sequence encodes CASSANNSPLHF.

The J gene is TRBJ1-1, the V gene TRBV11-2; tentatively, D is TRBD1 (6 bases). The V gene lost 3 bases and the J gene lost 8 bases, with 10 bases spanning the gap. The length of the CDR3 is 12 residues. The germline V gene encodes CDR1 SGHAT and CDR2 FQNNGV. The CDR3 DNA sequence: TGTGCCAGCAGCTTCGCGGGGACAGAAGCTTTCTTT. It translates to CASSFAGTEAFF.